The 5 T cell receptor beta chains in this list originate from one sample, sequenced in a study of shared clonotypes between healthy human individuals. Some clones are missing from TCRdb's copy, which holds only in-frame ones; the method was immunoSEQ multiplex PCR. The repertoire includes approximately 340,000 clones, 74% of them detected once, and 10% sits in the top ten. The sequencing sample was made of memory CD4+ T cells sorted from blood. Subset in this sample: CD45RA-negative fraction. Source of these receptors: a man aged 30 to 45 in good health.

The chain uses TRBV4-1 and TRBJ1-5; D ambiguous. The V end was cut by 4 bases, the J end by 3 bases, with 10 bases between. This CDR3 is 14 amino acids long. Germline CDR1 is MGHRA and CDR2 is YSYEKL. The CDR3: CASSRAGYNQPQHF. The CDR3 DNA sequence: TGCGCCAGCAGCCGCGCAGGATACAATCAGCCCCAGCATTTT.

The V call is TRBV5-1, the J call TRBJ1-1, with D maybe TRBD1 (5 bases). The CDR3 covers 15 residues. V was cut by 4 bases and J by 4 bases, with 17 bases left in between. CDR1 SGHRS and CDR2 YFSETQ come from the germline V gene. CDR3 sequence: CASSPRGFGGTEAFF. CDR3 DNA: TGCGCCAGCAGCCCAAGGGGTTTCGGGGGCACTGAAGCTTTCTTT.

This clone has just a few counts. This rearrangement joins TRBV18 to TRBJ2-1; no definite D call. V gave up 0 bases and J gave up 0 bases, with 12 bases separating them. The germline V gene encodes CDR1 KGHSH and CDR2 LQKENI. The CDR3 totals 17 residues. The CDR3 loop is CASSPPGGRSSYNEQFF. In DNA, the CDR3 is TGTGCCAGCTCACCACCCGGCGGCAGGAGCTCCTACAATGAGCAGTTCTTC.

The gene calls are TRBV5-1 and TRBJ2-6; TRBD1 aligns across 7 bases. The trim removed 1 base at V and 0 bases at J, leaving 4 bases unmatched. The CDR3 contains 17 residues. Germline assignment: CDR1 SGHRS and CDR2 YFSETQ. CDR3 amino acids: CASSLSGGSSGANVLTF. CDR3 in DNA: TGCGCCAGCAGCTTGTCAGGGGGTAGCTCTGGGGCCAACGTCCTGACTTTC.

This sequence joins TRBV15 and TRBJ2-3, with D possibly TRBD2 on 6 matching bases. The ends were cut back, 0 bases at V and 2 bases at J, with 12 bases in the middle. There are 16 residues in the CDR3. In germline, CDR1 is LNHNV, CDR2 YYDKDF (reference sequence). The DNA for the CDR3 is TGTGCCACCAGCAGAGATAGCGGAACGGTCACAGATACGCAGTATTTT. It encodes CATSRDSGTVTDTQYF.